Listed below are T cell receptor beta chains from one sample, sequenced in a study of T cell responses to AZD1222 COVID-19 vaccine. Profiling relied on immunoSEQ multiplex PCR, and the TCRdb table lists in-frame clones only, not all of them. This table has approximately 200,000 clones, approximately 93% appearing once. The sample in question was peripheral blood, obtained 28 days after the second AZD1222 dose. The receptors here all came from an adult who received the AZD1222 COVID-19 vaccine. Both conserved end residues are part of each CDR3. A D gene is named only where the DNA matches it firmly. Not all rows give a size; the values are once, few, many and, for expanded clones, a class.

j_gene	abundance	v_gene	d_gene	CDR3nt	CDR3aa
TRBJ2-2	-	TRBV21-1	-	TGTGCCCCGCCCCTGCGACTAGGACCGAACACCGGGGAGCTGTTTTTT	CAPPLRLGPNTGELFF
TRBJ2-4	-	TRBV11-3	-	TGTGCCAGCAGCTTAGTCGGATTTAGCAAAAACATTCAGTACTTC	CASSLVGFSKNIQYF
TRBJ1-4	-	TRBV19	-	TGTGCCAGTATCAGTCGAACCGATGAAAAACTGTTTTTT	CASISRTDEKLFF
TRBJ2-3	-	TRBV19	-	TGTGCCAGTAGTCTCAGGCTTCGGGCTGGTCAGCGCACAGATACGCAGTATTTT	CASSLRLRAGQRTDTQYF
TRBJ1-1	-	TRBV6-5	-	TGTGCCAGCAGCCGCATGAGCATGAACACTGAAGCTTTCTTT	CASSRMSMNTEAFF
TRBJ2-1	once	TRBV9	-	TGTGCCAGCAGCGTAGCTGGGGTTGGTGAGCAGTTCTTC	CASSVAGVGEQFF
TRBJ1-2	once	TRBV18	-	TGTGCCAGCTCGCTGGACGCCCTTCAGGGTGGCTACACCTTC	CASSLDALQGGYTF
TRBJ2-2	-	TRBV27	TRBD2	TGTGCCAGCAGTTTAGGTTATCGAAGCGGGAGAGACACCGGGGAGCTGTTTTTT	CASSLGYRSGRDTGELFF
TRBJ1-2	-	TRBV28	TRBD1	TGTGCCAGCGGACAGGGGGAGAACTATGGCTACACCTTC	CASGQGENYGYTF
TRBJ2-1	once	TRBV4-1	TRBD2	TGCGCCAGCAGCTGGGGGAGGGCTACCTACAATGAGCAGTTCTTC	CASSWGRATYNEQFF
TRBJ2-2	-	TRBV4-1	-	TGCGCCAGCAGCCAAGCCCCTACGGGGGAGACCGGGGAGCTGTTTTTT	CASSQAPTGETGELFF
TRBJ2-7	once	TRBV28	-	TGTGCCACCGCTCGGGACACTGGATCCTACGAGCAGTACTTC	CATARDTGSYEQYF
TRBJ2-6	-	TRBV4-1	TRBD1	TGCGCCAGCAGCCAAGCGATACAGGGGGCTAAAGGGGCCAACGTCCTGACTTTC	CASSQAIQGAKGANVLTF
TRBJ1-2	-	TRBV6-5	-	TGTGCCAGCACCCAAAGGGCGGACAACTATGGCTACACCTTC	CASTQRADNYGYTF
TRBJ1-5	many	TRBV7-2	-	TGTGCCAGCAGCTATACCGATAGTTGGGGCAATCAGCCCCAGCATTTT	CASSYTDSWGNQPQHF
TRBJ2-7	-	TRBV12-3/TRBV12-4	-	TGTGCCAGCAGTACTGAAAGGGTTTACGAGCAGTACTTC	CASSTERVYEQYF
TRBJ1-4	-	TRBV2	-	TGTGCCGGGCAGACAGGACAATCAACTAATGAAAAACTGTTTTTT	CAGQTGQSTNEKLFF
TRBJ2-1	-	TRBV5-1	-	TGCGCCAGCAGCTTGGATCGAGAGCAGTTCTTC	CASSLDREQFF
TRBJ1-2	-	TRBV5-6	TRBD1	TGTGCCAGCAGCCCGAACAGGGGGTTAGCCGGTGGCTACACCTTC	CASSPNRGLAGGYTF
TRBJ2-1	-	TRBV6-5	-	TGTGCCAGCAGTTCTTACCCGAGGGAGCAGTTCTTC	CASSSYPREQFF
TRBJ1-5	-	TRBV4-1	TRBD1	TGCGCCAGCAGCCCACCGGGACAGGTAAACAATCAGCCCCAGCATTTT	CASSPPGQVNNQPQHF
TRBJ1-1	-	TRBV2	-	TGTGCCAGCAGAAGACAGGCCCCGAACACTGAAGCTTTCTTT	CASRRQAPNTEAFF
TRBJ1-1	few	TRBV6-2/TRBV6-3	-	TGTGCCAGCAGTTACTCGGTCCGGGGGAACACTGAAGCTTTCTTT	CASSYSVRGNTEAFF
TRBJ2-5	-	TRBV5-6	-	TGTGCCAGCAGCCACGGGTCCGGGACACAAGAGACCCAGTACTTC	CASSHGSGTQETQYF
TRBJ1-2	-	TRBV5-1	-	TGCGCCAGCAGCTTTATTGGGACAACGAACTATGGCTACACCTTC	CASSFIGTTNYGYTF
TRBJ2-3	-	TRBV3-1/TRBV3-2	-	TGTGCCAGCAGCCAGACTAGACAATTCACAGATACGCAGTATTTT	CASSQTRQFTDTQYF
TRBJ2-5	-	TRBV2	-	TGTGCCAGCGAACAAGAGACCCAGTACTTC	CASEQETQYF
TRBJ2-5	-	TRBV7-7	-	TGTGCTAGCAGCTTAGTAGAAGGGGCCGAGACCCAGTACTTC	CASSLVEGAETQYF
TRBJ1-2	-	TRBV14	TRBD1	TGTGCCAGCAGCCATAGCGGGACAGGGTATGGCTACACCTTC	CASSHSGTGYGYTF
TRBJ2-3	-	TRBV7-8	TRBD2	TGTGCCAGCAGCTTAGGTTGGACTAGCGGGAGAGATACGCAGTATTTT	CASSLGWTSGRDTQYF
TRBJ2-1	-	TRBV9	-	TGTGCCAGCAGCGTAGTAGGCGGAGAGGTTGAGCAGTTCTTC	CASSVVGGEVEQFF
TRBJ1-1	few	TRBV19	TRBD1	TGTGCCAGTAGTATGAACAGGGGGGACACTGAAGCTTTCTTT	CASSMNRGDTEAFF
TRBJ1-1	-	TRBV11-2	-	TGTGCCAGCAGCTTATGGTCCAGGCAGAACACTGAAGCTTTCTTT	CASSLWSRQNTEAFF
TRBJ2-1	-	TRBV24-1	-	TGTGCCACCAGTGCGATCAAGGCAGCAACTTACAATGAGCAGTTCTTC	CATSAIKAATYNEQFF
TRBJ1-3	-	TRBV2	-	TGTGCCAGCAGGGGCTCTGGAAACACCATATATTTT	CASRGSGNTIYF
TRBJ1-5	-	TRBV28	TRBD1	TGTGCCAGCAGTTTCCTTGACAGGGGGCGAGGTCAGCCCCAGCATTTT	CASSFLDRGRGQPQHF
TRBJ1-4	-	TRBV5-4	TRBD1	TGTGCCAGCAGCGTTGACAGGGAAAGGAGTGGAAAACTGTTTTTT	CASSVDRERSGKLFF
TRBJ2-3	-	TRBV20-1	-	TGCAGTGCTAGCACAGATACGCAGTATTTT	CSASTDTQYF
TRBJ1-6	-	TRBV15	-	TGTGCCACCAGCAGAGTAGGGAATAATTCACCCCTCCACTTT	CATSRVGNNSPLHF
TRBJ2-7	-	TRBV7-9	-	TGTGCCAGCAGCTCGGACTTGTACGAGCAGTACTTC	CASSSDLYEQYF
TRBJ2-2	-	TRBV7-3	-	TGTGCCAGCAGCCCACAGTTGACCGGGGAGCTGTTTTTT	CASSPQLTGELFF
TRBJ2-1	-	TRBV7-6	TRBD2	TGTGCCAGCAGCCTTAGCGGGAGGGACTACAATGAGCAGTTCTTC	CASSLSGRDYNEQFF
TRBJ1-1	once	TRBV2	-	TGTGCCAGCAGTGAAGGAGCCCTAAACACTGAAGCTTTCTTT	CASSEGALNTEAFF
TRBJ2-7	-	TRBV7-8	-	TGTGCCAGCAGCTTAGGACAGTGGAGCTCCTACGAGCAGTACTTC	CASSLGQWSSYEQYF
TRBJ1-1	-	TRBV6-2/TRBV6-3	-	TGTGCCAGCAGTACACTCCATCCTAACACTGAAGCTTTCTTT	CASSTLHPNTEAFF
TRBJ1-4	-	TRBV5-1	-	TGCGCCAGCAGCTTAGGGCCCTTAGGGACTAATGAAAAACTGTTTTTT	CASSLGPLGTNEKLFF
TRBJ1-6	-	TRBV5-8	-	TGTGCCAGCAGCTTGGGAGGGGAAGGGTCCCTCCACTTT	CASSLGGEGSLHF
TRBJ1-1	-	TRBV28	-	TGTGCCAGCAGCCTACCCTCGAGACAGACTTTGAACACTGAAGCTTTCTTT	CASSLPSRQTLNTEAFF
TRBJ1-2	-	TRBV11-3	-	TGTGCCAGCAGCTTAGGACGGCAGCCACCAGCTAACTATGGCTACACCTTC	CASSLGRQPPANYGYTF
TRBJ1-3	once	TRBV11-2	-	TGTGCCAGCAGCTTAATGTCAGTCCCTGGAAACACCATATATTTT	CASSLMSVPGNTIYF